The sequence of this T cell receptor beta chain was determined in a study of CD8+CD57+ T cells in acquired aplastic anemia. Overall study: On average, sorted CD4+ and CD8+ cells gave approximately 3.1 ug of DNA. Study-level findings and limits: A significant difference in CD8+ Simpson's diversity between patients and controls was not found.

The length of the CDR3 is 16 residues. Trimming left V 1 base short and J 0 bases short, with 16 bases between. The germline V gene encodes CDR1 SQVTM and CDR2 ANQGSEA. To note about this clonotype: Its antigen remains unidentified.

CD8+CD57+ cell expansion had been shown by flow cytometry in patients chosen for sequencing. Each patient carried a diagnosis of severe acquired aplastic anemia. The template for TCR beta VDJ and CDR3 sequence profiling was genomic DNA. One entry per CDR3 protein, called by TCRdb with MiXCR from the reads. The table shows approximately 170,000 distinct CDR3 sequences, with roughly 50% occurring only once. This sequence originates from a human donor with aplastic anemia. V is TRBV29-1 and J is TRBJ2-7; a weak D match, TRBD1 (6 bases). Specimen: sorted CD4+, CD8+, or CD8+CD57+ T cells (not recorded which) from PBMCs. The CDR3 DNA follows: TGCAGCGTTGAAGGACCACAGGGTAGGAGCTCCTACGAGCAGTACTTC. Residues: CSVEGPQGRSSYEQYF.